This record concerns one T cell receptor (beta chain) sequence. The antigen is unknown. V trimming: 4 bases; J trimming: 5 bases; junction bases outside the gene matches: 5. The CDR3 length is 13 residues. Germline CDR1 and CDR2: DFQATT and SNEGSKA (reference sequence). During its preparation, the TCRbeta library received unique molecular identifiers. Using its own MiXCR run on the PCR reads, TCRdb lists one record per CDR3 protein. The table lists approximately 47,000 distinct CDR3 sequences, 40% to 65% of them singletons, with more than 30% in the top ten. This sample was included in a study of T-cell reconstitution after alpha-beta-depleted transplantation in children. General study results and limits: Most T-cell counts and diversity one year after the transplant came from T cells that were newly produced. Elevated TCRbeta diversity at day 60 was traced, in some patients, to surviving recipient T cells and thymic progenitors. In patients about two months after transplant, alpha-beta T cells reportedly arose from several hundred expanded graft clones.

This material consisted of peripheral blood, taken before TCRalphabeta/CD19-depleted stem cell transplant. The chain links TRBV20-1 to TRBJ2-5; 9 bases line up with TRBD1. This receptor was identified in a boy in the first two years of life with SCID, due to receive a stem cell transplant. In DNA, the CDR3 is TGCAGTGCTACACAGGGGGCACAGGAGACCCAGTACTTC. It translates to CSATQGAQETQYF.